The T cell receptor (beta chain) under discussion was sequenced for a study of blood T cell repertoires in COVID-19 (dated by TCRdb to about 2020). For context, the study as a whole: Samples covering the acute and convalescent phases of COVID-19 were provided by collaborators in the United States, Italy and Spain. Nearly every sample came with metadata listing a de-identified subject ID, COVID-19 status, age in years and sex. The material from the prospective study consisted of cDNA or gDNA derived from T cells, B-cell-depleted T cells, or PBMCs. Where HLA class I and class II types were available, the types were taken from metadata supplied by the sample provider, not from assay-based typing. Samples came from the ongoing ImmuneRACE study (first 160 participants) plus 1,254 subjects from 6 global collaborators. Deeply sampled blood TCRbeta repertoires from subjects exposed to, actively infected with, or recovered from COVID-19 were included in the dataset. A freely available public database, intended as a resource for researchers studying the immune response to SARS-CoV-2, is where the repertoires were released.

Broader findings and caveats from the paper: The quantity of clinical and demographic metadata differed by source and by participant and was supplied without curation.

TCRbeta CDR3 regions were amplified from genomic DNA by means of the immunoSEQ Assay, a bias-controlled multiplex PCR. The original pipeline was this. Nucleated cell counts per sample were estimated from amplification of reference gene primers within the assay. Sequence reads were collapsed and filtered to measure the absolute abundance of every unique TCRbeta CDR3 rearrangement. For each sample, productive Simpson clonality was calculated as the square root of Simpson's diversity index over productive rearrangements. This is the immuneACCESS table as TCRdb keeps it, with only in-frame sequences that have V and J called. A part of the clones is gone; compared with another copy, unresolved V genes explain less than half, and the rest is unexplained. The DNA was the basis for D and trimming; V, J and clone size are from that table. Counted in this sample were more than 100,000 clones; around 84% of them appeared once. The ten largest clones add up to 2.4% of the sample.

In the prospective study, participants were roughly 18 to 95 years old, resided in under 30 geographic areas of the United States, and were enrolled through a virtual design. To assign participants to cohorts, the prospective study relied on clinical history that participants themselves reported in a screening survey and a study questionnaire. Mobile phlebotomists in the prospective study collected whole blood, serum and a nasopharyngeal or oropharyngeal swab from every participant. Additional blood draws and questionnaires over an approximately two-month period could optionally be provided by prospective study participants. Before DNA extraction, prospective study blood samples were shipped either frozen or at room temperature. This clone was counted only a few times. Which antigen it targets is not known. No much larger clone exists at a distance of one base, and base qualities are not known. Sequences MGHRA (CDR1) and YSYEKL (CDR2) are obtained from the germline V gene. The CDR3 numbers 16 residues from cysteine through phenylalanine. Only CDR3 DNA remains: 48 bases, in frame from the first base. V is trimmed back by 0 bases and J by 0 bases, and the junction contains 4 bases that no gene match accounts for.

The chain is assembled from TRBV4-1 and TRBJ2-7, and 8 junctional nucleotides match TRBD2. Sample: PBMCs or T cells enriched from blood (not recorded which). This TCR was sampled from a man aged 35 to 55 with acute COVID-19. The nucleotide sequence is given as TGCGCCAGCAGCCAAGATAGCGGGAAGGGCTCCTACGAGCAGTACTTC. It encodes CASSQDSGKGSYEQYF.